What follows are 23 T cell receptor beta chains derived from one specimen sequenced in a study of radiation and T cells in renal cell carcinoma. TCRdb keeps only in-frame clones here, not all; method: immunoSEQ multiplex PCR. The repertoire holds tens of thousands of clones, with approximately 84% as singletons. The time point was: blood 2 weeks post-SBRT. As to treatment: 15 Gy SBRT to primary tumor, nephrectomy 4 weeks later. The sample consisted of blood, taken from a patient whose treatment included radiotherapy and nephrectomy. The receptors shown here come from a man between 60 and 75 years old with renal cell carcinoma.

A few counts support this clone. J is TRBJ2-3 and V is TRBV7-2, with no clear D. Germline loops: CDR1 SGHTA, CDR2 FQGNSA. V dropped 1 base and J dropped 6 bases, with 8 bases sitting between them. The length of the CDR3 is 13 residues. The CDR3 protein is CASSLDLGDTQYF. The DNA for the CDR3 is TGTGCCAGCAGCTTAGATTTAGGGGATACGCAGTATTTT.

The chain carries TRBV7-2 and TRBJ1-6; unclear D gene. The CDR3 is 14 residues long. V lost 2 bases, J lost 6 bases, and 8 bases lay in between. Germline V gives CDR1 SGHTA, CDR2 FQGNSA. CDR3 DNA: TGTGCCAGCAGCTTACTTGGCCGTAATTCACCCCTCCACTTT. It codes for CASSLLGRNSPLHF.

The CDR3 bases are TGTGCCAGCAATCAAGACGGATACTACGAGCAGTACTTC. This gives the protein CASNQDGYYEQYF. The gene calls are TRBV6-6 and TRBJ2-7; D is ambiguous. The germline V and J ends were trimmed by 7 bases and 3 bases, with 13 bases remaining between them. CDR1 and CDR2 (germline): MNHNY, SVGAGI (reference sequence). CDR3 length equals 13 residues.

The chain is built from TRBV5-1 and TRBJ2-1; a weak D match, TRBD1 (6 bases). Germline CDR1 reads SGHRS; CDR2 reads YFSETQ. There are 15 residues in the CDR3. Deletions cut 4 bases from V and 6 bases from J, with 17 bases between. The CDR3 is CASSPSGQGRNEQFF. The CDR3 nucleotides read TGCGCCAGCAGCCCATCGGGGCAGGGGCGCAATGAGCAGTTCTTC.

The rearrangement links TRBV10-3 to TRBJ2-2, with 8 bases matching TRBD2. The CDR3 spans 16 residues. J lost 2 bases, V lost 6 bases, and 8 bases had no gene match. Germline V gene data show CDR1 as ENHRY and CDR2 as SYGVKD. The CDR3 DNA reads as TGTGCCATCAGGAGCAGTACTAGCGGTAACACCGGGGAGCTGTTTTTT. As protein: CAIRSSTSGNTGELFF.

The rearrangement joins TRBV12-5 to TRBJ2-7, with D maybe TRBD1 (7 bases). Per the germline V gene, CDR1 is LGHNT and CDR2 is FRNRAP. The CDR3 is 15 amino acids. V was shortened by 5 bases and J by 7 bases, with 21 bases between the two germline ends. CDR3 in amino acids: CASGNGQVGTLEQYF. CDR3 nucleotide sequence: TGTGCTAGTGGTAATGGACAGGTAGGGACTTTGGAGCAGTACTTC.

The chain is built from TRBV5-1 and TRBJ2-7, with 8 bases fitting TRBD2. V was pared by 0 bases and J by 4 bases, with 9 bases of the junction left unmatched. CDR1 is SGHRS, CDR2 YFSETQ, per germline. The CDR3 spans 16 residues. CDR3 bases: TGCGCCAGCAGCTTGGTGGCAGCGGGAGCCAAATACGAGCAGTACTTC. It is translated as CASSLVAAGAKYEQYF.

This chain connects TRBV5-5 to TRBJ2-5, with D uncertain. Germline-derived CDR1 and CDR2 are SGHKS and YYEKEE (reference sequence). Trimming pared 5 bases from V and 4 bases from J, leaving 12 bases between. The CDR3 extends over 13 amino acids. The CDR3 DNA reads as TGTGCCAGCAGGCTAGGGTTGCGAGAGACCCAGTACTTC. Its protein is CASRLGLRETQYF.

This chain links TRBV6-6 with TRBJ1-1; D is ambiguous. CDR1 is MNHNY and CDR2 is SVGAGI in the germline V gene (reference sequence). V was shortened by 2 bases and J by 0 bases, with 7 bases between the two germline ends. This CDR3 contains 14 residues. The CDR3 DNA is TGTGCCAGCAGTTACGGGTACCTGAACACTGAAGCTTTCTTT. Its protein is CASSYGYLNTEAFF.

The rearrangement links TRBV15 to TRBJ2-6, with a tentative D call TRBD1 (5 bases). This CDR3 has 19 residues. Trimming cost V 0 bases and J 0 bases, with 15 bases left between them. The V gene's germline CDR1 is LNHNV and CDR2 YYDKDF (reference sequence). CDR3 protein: CATSREGAGRLSGANVLTF. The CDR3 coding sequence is TGTGCCACCAGCAGAGAAGGGGCAGGCCGCCTCTCTGGGGCCAACGTCCTGACTTTC.

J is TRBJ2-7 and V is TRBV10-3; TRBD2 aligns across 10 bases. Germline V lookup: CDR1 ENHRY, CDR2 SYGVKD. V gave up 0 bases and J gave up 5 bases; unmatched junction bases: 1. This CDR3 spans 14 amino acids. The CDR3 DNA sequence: TGTGCCATCAGTGAGTCTACTAGCGGGGACGAGCAGTACTTC. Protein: CAISESTSGDEQYF.

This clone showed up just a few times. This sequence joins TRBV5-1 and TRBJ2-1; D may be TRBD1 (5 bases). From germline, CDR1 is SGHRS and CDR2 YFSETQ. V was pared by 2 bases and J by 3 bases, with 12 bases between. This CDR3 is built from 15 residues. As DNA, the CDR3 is TGCGCCAGCAGCTTACTTACAGGTGGCTACAATGAGCAGTTCTTC. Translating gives CASSLLTGGYNEQFF.

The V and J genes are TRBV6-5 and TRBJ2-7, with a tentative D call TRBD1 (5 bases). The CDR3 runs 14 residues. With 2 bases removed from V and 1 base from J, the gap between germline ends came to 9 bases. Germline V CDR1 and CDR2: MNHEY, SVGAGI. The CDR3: CASSYTRQSYEQYF. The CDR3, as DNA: TGTGCCAGCAGTTACACGAGACAGTCCTACGAGCAGTACTTC.

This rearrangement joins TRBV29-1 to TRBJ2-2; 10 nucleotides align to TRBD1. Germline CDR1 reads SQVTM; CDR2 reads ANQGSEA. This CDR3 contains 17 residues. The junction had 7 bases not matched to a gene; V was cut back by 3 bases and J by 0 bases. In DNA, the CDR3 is TGCAGCGTTGATAGGGGTGACAGGGGGCCGAACACCGGGGAGCTGTTTTTT. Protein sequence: CSVDRGDRGPNTGELFF.

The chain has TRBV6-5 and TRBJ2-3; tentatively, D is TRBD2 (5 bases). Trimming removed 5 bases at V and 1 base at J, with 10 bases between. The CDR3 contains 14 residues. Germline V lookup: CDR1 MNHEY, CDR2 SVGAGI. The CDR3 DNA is TGTGCCAGCAGTATTCTAGCCCGCACAGATACGCAGTATTTT. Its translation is CASSILARTDTQYF.

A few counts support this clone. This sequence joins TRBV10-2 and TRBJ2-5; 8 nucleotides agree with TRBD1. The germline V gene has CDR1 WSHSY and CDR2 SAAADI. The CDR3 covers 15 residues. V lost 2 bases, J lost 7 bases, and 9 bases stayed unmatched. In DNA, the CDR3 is TGCGCCAGCAGTGAGGTCCAGGGGGCTGCGGGGACCCAGTACTTC. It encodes CASSEVQGAAGTQYF.

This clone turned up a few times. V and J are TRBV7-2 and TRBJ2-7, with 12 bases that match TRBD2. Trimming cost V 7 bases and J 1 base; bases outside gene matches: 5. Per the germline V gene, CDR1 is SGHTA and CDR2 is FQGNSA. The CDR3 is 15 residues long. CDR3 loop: CASTSGLAGSYEQYF. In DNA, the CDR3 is TGTGCCAGCACCAGCGGACTAGCGGGGTCCTACGAGCAGTACTTC.

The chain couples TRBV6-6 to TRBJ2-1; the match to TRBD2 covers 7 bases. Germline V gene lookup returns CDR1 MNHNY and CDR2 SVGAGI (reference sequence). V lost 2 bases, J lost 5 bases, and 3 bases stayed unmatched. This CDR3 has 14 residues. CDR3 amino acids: CASSYRAGDNEQFF. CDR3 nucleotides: TGTGCCAGCAGTTACCGTGCGGGAGACAATGAGCAGTTCTTC.

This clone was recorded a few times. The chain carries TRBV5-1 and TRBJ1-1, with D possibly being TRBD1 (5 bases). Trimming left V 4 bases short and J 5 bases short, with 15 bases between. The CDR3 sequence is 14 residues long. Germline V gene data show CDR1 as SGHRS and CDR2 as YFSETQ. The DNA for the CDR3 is TGCGCCAGCAGCCGGTGGGGCGAGGCGACTGAAGCTTTCTTT. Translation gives CASSRWGEATEAFF.

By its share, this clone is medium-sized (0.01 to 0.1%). CDR3 residues: CASSVAGANTEAFF. The CDR3 coding sequence is TGTGCCAGCAGCGTGGCGGGGGCTAACACTGAAGCTTTCTTT. The gene calls are TRBV5-6 and TRBJ1-1; possible D gene TRBD1, 6 bases. Germline lookup yields CDR1 SGHDT and CDR2 YYEEEE. V lost 4 bases, J lost 2 bases, and 12 bases lay in between. The length of the CDR3 is 14 residues. Combining the CDR3 with reference TRBV5-6 and TRBJ1-1 gives the whole variable domain DAGVTQSPTHLIKTRGQQVTLRCSPKSGHDTVSWYQQALGQGPQFIFQYYEEEERQRGNFPDRFSGHQFPNYSSELNVNALLLGDSALYLCASSVAGANTEAFFGQGTRLTVV.

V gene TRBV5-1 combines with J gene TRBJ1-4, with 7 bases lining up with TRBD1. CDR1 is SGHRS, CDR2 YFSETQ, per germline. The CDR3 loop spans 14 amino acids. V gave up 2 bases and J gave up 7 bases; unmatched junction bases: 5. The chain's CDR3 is CASSFARGGEKLFF. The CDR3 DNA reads TGCGCCAGCAGCTTCGCCAGGGGGGGTGAAAAACTGTTTTTT.

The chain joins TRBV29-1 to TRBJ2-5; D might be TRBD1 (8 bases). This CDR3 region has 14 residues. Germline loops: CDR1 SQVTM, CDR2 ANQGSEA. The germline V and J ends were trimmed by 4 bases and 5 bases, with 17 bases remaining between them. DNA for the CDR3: TGCAGCGTTGGAGCGGGACAGGCGAAGGAGACCCAGTACTTC. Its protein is CSVGAGQAKETQYF.

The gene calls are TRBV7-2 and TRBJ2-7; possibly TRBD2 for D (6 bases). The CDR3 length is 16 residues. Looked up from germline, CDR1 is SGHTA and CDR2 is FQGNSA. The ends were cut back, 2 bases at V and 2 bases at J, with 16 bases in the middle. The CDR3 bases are TGTGCCAGCAGCTTATTTGGGGGAGGTTCCACCTACGAGCAGTACTTC. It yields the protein CASSLFGGGSTYEQYF.